This T cell receptor (beta chain) derives from a study of blood T cell repertoires in COVID-19. Overall study context: Material from acute and convalescent COVID-19 was sourced from the United States, Italy and Spain. From T cells, B-cell-depleted T cells, or PBMCs came the material, which was cDNA or gDNA.

With 4 bases removed from V and 2 bases from J, the gap between germline ends came to 14 bases. The CDR3 extends over 15 amino acids. Germline loops: CDR1 SNHLY, CDR2 FYNNEI. Under the authors' procedure: From reference gene primer amplification, estimates of nucleated cell counts were derived. TCRdb's table, derived via immunoSEQ multiplex PCR, lists solely in-frame clones and lacks some. V and J calls plus clone size are reproduced from that table; the DNA served to infer D and trimming. Altogether tens of thousands of clones are present, about nine tenths being singletons, with the ten largest covering about a tenth.

The sequence came from a human donor with acute or convalescent COVID-19. The donor label of this sample is uncertain. The sequencing sample was made of peripheral blood. The rearrangement joins TRBV2 to TRBJ2-5; TRBD1 is a possible D gene (7 bases). The CDR3 sequence: CASSGRGHSQETQYF. For the CDR3, the DNA is TGTGCCAGCAGTGGGAGGGGGCATAGTCAAGAGACCCAGTACTTC.